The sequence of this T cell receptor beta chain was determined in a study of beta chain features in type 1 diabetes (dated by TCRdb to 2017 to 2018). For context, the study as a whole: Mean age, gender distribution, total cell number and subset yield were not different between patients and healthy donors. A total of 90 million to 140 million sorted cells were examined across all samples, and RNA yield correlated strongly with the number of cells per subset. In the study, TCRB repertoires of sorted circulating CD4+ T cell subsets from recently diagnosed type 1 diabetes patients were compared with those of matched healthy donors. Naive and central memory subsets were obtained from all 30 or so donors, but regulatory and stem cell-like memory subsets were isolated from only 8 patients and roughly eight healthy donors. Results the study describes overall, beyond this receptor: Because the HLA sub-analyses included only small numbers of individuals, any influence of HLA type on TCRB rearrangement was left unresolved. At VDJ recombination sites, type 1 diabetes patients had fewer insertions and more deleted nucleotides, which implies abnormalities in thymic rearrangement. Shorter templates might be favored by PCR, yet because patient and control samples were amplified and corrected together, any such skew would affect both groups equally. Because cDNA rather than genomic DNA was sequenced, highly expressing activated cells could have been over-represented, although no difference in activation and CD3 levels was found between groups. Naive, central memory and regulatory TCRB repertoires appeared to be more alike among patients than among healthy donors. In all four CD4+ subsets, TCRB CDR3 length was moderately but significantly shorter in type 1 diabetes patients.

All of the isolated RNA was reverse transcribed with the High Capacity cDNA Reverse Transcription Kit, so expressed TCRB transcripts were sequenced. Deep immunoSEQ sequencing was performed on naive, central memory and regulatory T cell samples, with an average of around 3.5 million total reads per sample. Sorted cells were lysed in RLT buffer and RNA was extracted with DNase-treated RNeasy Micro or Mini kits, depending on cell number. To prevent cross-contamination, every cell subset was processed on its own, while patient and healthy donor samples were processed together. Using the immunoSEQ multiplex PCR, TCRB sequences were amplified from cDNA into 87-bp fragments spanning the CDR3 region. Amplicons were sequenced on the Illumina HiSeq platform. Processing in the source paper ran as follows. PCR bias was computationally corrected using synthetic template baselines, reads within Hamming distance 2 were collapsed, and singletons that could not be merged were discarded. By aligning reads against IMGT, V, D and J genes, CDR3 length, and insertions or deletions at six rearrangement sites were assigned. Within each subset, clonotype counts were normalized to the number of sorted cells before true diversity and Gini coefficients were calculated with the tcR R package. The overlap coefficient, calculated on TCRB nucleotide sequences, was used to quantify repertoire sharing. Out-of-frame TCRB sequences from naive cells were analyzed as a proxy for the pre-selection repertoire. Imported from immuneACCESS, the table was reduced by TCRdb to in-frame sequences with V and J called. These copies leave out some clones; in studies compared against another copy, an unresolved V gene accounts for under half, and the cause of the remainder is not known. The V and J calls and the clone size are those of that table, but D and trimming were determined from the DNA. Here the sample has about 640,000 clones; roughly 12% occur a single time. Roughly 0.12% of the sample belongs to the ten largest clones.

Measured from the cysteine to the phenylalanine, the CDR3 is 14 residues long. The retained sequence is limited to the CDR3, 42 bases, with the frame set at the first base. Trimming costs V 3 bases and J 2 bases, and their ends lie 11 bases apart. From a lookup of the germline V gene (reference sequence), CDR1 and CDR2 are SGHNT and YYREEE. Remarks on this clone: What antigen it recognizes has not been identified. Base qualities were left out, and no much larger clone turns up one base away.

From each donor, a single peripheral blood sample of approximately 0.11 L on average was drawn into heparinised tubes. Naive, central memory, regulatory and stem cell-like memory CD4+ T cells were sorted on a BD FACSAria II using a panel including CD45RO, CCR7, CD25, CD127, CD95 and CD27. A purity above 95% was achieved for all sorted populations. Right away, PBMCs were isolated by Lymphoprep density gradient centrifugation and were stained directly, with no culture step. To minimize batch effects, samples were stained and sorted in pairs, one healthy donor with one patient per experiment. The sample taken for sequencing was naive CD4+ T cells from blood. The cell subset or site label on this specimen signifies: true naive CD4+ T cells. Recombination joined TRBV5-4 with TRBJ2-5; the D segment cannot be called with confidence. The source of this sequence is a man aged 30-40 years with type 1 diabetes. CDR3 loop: CASSYPVNQETQYF. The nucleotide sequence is TGTGCCAGCAGCTACCCGGTGAATCAAGAGACCCAGTACTTC.